Listed below are T cell receptor beta chains from one sample, sequenced in a study of human T cells and chemical hapten exposure. MiXCR, run by TCRdb on the RACE reads, gives a single entry per CDR3 protein. The sample carries roughly 180,000 distinct CDR3 sequences, approximately 20% recorded once. The starting material was whole blood, obtained in connection with sensitization to the hapten diphenylcyclopropenone (DPC). These receptors originate from a woman between 50 and 59 years old with alopecia areata. Some clones in this sample may be carry-over from other donors' samples. Both conserved end residues are part of each CDR3. The D gene is left open where the match is weak. Expanded clones get a size class; other rows say once, few or many, or leave the size out.

CSAEGFGEYGLDTQYF,TGCAGTGCTGAGGGGTTTGGGGAGTACGGGTTAGATACGCAGTATTTT,TRBV20-1,NA,few,TRBJ2-3
CSARGTVSYEQYF,TGCAGTGCTAGAGGAACAGTTTCCTACGAGCAGTACTTC,TRBV20-1,NA,few,TRBJ2-7
CSARDLGRTNEKLFF,TGCAGTGCTAGAGATTTGGGGAGGACTAATGAAAAACTGTTTTTT,TRBV20-1,NA,few,TRBJ1-4
CATSDADRIYGYTF,TGTGCCACCAGTGATGCGGACAGAATCTATGGCTACACCTTC,TRBV24-1,NA,few,TRBJ1-2
CASSHPWTGIYEQYF,TGTGCCAGCAGCCACCCTTGGACAGGGATCTACGAGCAGTACTTC,TRBV14,TRBD1,few,TRBJ2-7
CASRENGLRTDTQYF,TGTGCCAGCAGGGAGAACGGACTACGCACAGATACGCAGTATTTT,TRBV6-4,NA,NA,TRBJ2-3
CASSDVGLATDTQYF,TGTGCCAGCAGTGATGTTGGACTAGCGACAGATACGCAGTATTTT,TRBV2,TRBD2,NA,TRBJ2-3
CSVDLTGTRNEQFF,TGCAGCGTCGACCTTACAGGGACGCGGAATGAGCAGTTCTTC,TRBV29-1,NA,few,TRBJ2-1
CASSPPGQINIQYF,TGTGCCAGCAGTCCCCCGGGACAGATAAACATTCAGTACTTC,TRBV6-5,TRBD1,few,TRBJ2-4
CASNSGPLGQPQHF,TGTGCCAGTAACTCTGGTCCCCTGGGTCAGCCCCAGCATTTT,TRBV19,NA,NA,TRBJ1-5
CASSYRGEAEAFF,TGTGCCAGCAGCTACAGGGGTGAAGCTGAAGCTTTCTTT,TRBV13,TRBD1,NA,TRBJ1-1
CATSALRAATGELFF,TGTGCCACCAGTGCCTTGAGGGCGGCCACCGGGGAGCTGTTTTTT,TRBV24-1,NA,NA,TRBJ2-2
CASSLDFGVETLEAFF,TGCGCCAGCAGCTTGGATTTTGGGGTGGAGACTCTTGAAGCTTTCTTT,TRBV5-1,NA,NA,TRBJ1-1
CASSRAGEVADTQYF,TGCGCCAGCAGCCGTGCGGGCGAGGTGGCAGATACGCAGTATTTT,TRBV5-1,NA,few,TRBJ2-3
CASSHGAYEQYF,TGCGCCAGCAGCCACGGGGCCTACGAGCAGTACTTC,TRBV5-1,NA,NA,TRBJ2-7
CASSLAPGPYNEQFF,TGTGCCAGCAGCTTAGCTCCGGGTCCTTACAATGAGCAGTTCTTC,TRBV7-2,NA,few,TRBJ2-1
CASSVVSGSIETQYF,TGTGCCAGCAGCGTAGTATCCGGGAGTATCGAGACCCAGTACTTC,TRBV9,NA,few,TRBJ2-5
CASSESLGRVYEQYF,TGTGCCAGCAGTGAATCACTAGGAAGGGTTTACGAGCAGTACTTC,TRBV2,NA,NA,TRBJ2-7
CASSLTVSYGYTF,TGTGCCAGCAGTCTAACAGTTTCCTATGGCTACACCTTC,TRBV12-3/TRBV12-4,NA,NA,TRBJ1-2
CASWRDRGSDTQYF,TGTGCCAGCTGGAGGGACAGGGGGTCAGATACGCAGTATTTT,TRBV27,TRBD1,NA,TRBJ2-3
CATSRKGQGSSYNSPLHF,TGTGCCACCAGCAGAAAAGGACAGGGGAGCTCCTATAATTCACCCCTCCACTTT,TRBV15,TRBD1,NA,TRBJ1-6
CAWSVGLGDNEQFF,TGTGCCTGGAGTGTAGGTCTAGGGGACAATGAGCAGTTCTTC,TRBV30,NA,NA,TRBJ2-1
CASSLPGQTTKNIQYF,TGTGCCAGCAGTTTACCGGGACAGACTACCAAAAACATTCAGTACTTC,TRBV28,TRBD1,once,TRBJ2-4
CSVVRTSGTDTGELFF,TGCAGCGTTGTTCGGACTAGCGGGACCGATACCGGGGAGCTGTTTTTT,TRBV29-1,TRBD2,NA,TRBJ2-2
CSARGPIRAGSYNEQFF,TGCAGTGCTAGAGGCCCCATTCGGGCGGGCTCCTACAATGAGCAGTTCTTC,TRBV20-1,NA,few,TRBJ2-1
CASSVQGQETQYF,TGTGCCAGCAGTGTCCAGGGCCAGGAGACCCAGTACTTC,TRBV2,NA,few,TRBJ2-5
CSAGTSGIYEQYF,TGCAGTGCAGGGACTAGCGGGATTTACGAGCAGTACTTC,TRBV20-1,TRBD2,few,TRBJ2-7
CASSLRTSGSSEQFF,TGTGCCAGCAGCTTACGGACTAGCGGGAGTAGTGAGCAGTTCTTC,TRBV7-2,TRBD2,few,TRBJ2-1
CASSEAGGLLTDTQYF,TGTGCCAGCAGCGAAGCGGGAGGCCTCCTCACAGATACGCAGTATTTT,TRBV9,TRBD2,NA,TRBJ2-3
CASSTRTGVNTEAFF,TGTGCCAGCAGTACCCGGACAGGGGTGAACACTGAAGCTTTCTTT,TRBV12-3/TRBV12-4,TRBD1,NA,TRBJ1-1
CASSLKQGNTEAFF,TGTGCCAGCAGCTTGAAACAGGGGAACACTGAAGCTTTCTTT,TRBV5-4,NA,NA,TRBJ1-1
CSVVWDGNQPQHF,TGCAGCGTTGTTTGGGACGGCAATCAGCCCCAGCATTTT,TRBV29-1,NA,NA,TRBJ1-5
CAISEQVSYEQYF,TGTGCCATCAGTGAACAGGTATCCTACGAGCAGTACTTC,TRBV10-3,NA,once,TRBJ2-7
CASGPLAEETQYF,TGTGCCAGCGGCCCGCTGGCGGAAGAGACCCAGTACTTC,TRBV3-1,NA,few,TRBJ2-5
CASSLRFANTGELFF,TGTGCCAGCAGCCTTCGCTTCGCGAACACCGGGGAGCTGTTTTTT,TRBV5-5,NA,few,TRBJ2-2
CAISEYGTGEDNQPQHF,TGTGCCATCAGTGAGTACGGGACAGGGGAGGACAATCAGCCCCAGCATTTT,TRBV10-3,TRBD1,few,TRBJ1-5
CASSTPGQGRDEQYF,TGCGCCAGCAGCACACCGGGACAGGGGAGGGACGAGCAGTACTTC,TRBV5-1,TRBD1,few,TRBJ2-7
CAISGSLEDTQYF,TGTGCCATCAGTGGGTCACTAGAGGATACGCAGTATTTT,TRBV10-3,NA,many,TRBJ2-3
CASATSGNTDTQYF,TGTGCCAGCGCTACCAGCGGGAACACAGATACGCAGTATTTT,TRBV7-9,TRBD2,few,TRBJ2-3
CASSPAGVDQPQHF,TGTGCCAGCAGCCCCGCCGGGGTTGATCAGCCCCAGCATTTT,TRBV28,NA,NA,TRBJ1-5
CASREDQSEQYF,TGTGCCAGCAGAGAGGACCAGTCGGAGCAGTATTTT,TRBV3-1,NA,few,TRBJ2-3
CSVDRGVGEQYF,TGCAGCGTAGACAGGGGTGTCGGCGAGCAGTACTTC,TRBV29-1,TRBD1,NA,TRBJ2-7
CSAAPLAGGYNEQFF,TGCAGTGCCGCCCCCCTAGCGGGAGGTTACAATGAGCAGTTCTTC,TRBV20-1,TRBD2,few,TRBJ2-1
CSVPSRTNTGELFF,TGCAGCGTCCCTTCCCGAACCAACACCGGGGAGCTGTTTTTT,TRBV29-1,NA,few,TRBJ2-2
CASSPTGQGDTEAFF,TGTGCCAGCAGTCCCACGGGCCAGGGGGACACTGAAGCTTTCTTT,TRBV2,TRBD1,NA,TRBJ1-1
CSAAASGSYEQYF,TGCAGTGCTGCGGCCAGCGGGTCCTACGAGCAGTACTTC,TRBV20-1,NA,NA,TRBJ2-7
CASSQSLIGDSEQFF,TGCGCCAGCAGTCAATCGCTTATCGGGGACAGTGAGCAGTTCTTC,TRBV23-1,TRBD1,once,TRBJ2-1
CASSVSGFTDTQYF,TGTGCCAGCAGCGTTTCGGGATTCACAGATACGCAGTATTTT,TRBV6-5,NA,NA,TRBJ2-3
CASSLGEFTTDTQYF,TGCGCCAGCAGCTTGGGCGAGTTCACCACAGATACGCAGTATTTT,TRBV5-1,NA,few,TRBJ2-3
CASSLAQFSGANVLTF,TGCGCCAGCAGCTTGGCCCAGTTCTCTGGGGCCAACGTCCTGACTTTC,TRBV5-1,NA,NA,TRBJ2-6
CARRTARGPNEQFF,TGCGCCAGACGGACAGCGAGAGGCCCCAATGAGCAGTTCTTC,TRBV10-1,NA,few,TRBJ2-1